A selection of T cell receptor beta chains follows, all from one sample in a study of shared clonotypes between healthy human individuals. Sequencing was performed with immunoSEQ multiplex PCR; in TCRdb, only in-frame clones are kept and a portion is missing. The table has 1.5 million to 2.5 million clones, about 95% seen once. Sequencing was performed on naive CD8+ T cells sorted from blood. Receptors were obtained from a man younger than 35 in good health. The CDR3 runs from the conserved cysteine through the conserved F or W. Each record gives: CDR3 DNA, CDR3 protein, J gene, V gene, D gene, clone size. The D gene is left open where the match is weak. Size is stated for part of the rows, as once, few or many counts, or as a class when the clone is expanded.

CDR3 DNA: TGTGCCAGCAGCCTAGGGACAGGGGGTTCACCCCTCCACTTT
CDR3 protein: CASSLGTGGSPLHF
J gene: TRBJ1-6
V gene: TRBV27
D gene: TRBD1
clone size: .

CDR3 DNA: TGCGCCAGCCGCAGAGGGTTTGCAACTAATGAAAAACTGTTTTTT
CDR3 protein: CASRRGFATNEKLFF
J gene: TRBJ1-4
V gene: TRBV5-1
D gene: .
clone size: .

CDR3 DNA: TGTGCCAGCAGCCAAGCTGTTCGGAGCTCTGGGGCCAACGTCCTGACTTTC
CDR3 protein: CASSQAVRSSGANVLTF
J gene: TRBJ2-6
V gene: TRBV14
D gene: .
clone size: .

CDR3 DNA: TGTGCCAGCAGCATCCAGCTCCGGGGCAGAACGTTCGTGGAGACCCAGTACTTC
CDR3 protein: CASSIQLRGRTFVETQYF
J gene: TRBJ2-5
V gene: TRBV7-2
D gene: .
clone size: .

CDR3 DNA: TGTGCCAGCAGGCATCATCCCTATGGCTACACCTTC
CDR3 protein: CASRHHPYGYTF
J gene: TRBJ1-2
V gene: TRBV27
D gene: .
clone size: .

CDR3 DNA: TGCGCCAGCAGCCCTGACAGGGGAACACACAATGAGCAGTTCTTC
CDR3 protein: CASSPDRGTHNEQFF
J gene: TRBJ2-1
V gene: TRBV5-1
D gene: TRBD1
clone size: .

CDR3 DNA: TGCGCCAGCAGCCAAGCGGCTAGCGGGGGGCCCCGTACCGGGGAGCTGTTTTTT
CDR3 protein: CASSQAASGGPRTGELFF
J gene: TRBJ2-2
V gene: TRBV4-1
D gene: TRBD2
clone size: once

CDR3 DNA: TGTGCCAGCAGCTTTCAGGGATCTGGGGCCAACGTCCTGACTTTC
CDR3 protein: CASSFQGSGANVLTF
J gene: TRBJ2-6
V gene: TRBV7-9
D gene: .
clone size: .

CDR3 DNA: TGTGCCAGCAGGGTTTACAGGGAAGGGGAGCCCCAGCATTTT
CDR3 protein: CASRVYREGEPQHF
J gene: TRBJ1-5
V gene: TRBV6-5
D gene: .
clone size: .

CDR3 DNA: TGTGCCAGCAGTTTATCCCGGGGGGAAGCTAACTATGGCTACACCTTC
CDR3 protein: CASSLSRGEANYGYTF
J gene: TRBJ1-2
V gene: TRBV27
D gene: .
clone size: .

CDR3 DNA: TGTGCCAGCAGTTTATCGTTTGGGGCCAGGGGCGAGCAGTACTTC
CDR3 protein: CASSLSFGARGEQYF
J gene: TRBJ2-7
V gene: TRBV27
D gene: .
clone size: .

CDR3 DNA: TGTGCCAGCAGTTTAAGACAGCGATTCTATGGCTACACCTTC
CDR3 protein: CASSLRQRFYGYTF
J gene: TRBJ1-2
V gene: TRBV28
D gene: .
clone size: .

CDR3 DNA: TGCGCCAGCAGCCAGCTCGGGGGGTTGGGGGAGACCCAGTACTTC
CDR3 protein: CASSQLGGLGETQYF
J gene: TRBJ2-5
V gene: TRBV4-1
D gene: TRBD2
clone size: .

CDR3 DNA: TGTGCCAGTAGTCTCCACCTCAGTGGGGAGGGGGAGACCCAGTACTTC
CDR3 protein: CASSLHLSGEGETQYF
J gene: TRBJ2-5
V gene: TRBV19
D gene: TRBD2
clone size: .

CDR3 DNA: TGCGCCAGCAGCTTGGTTTCTAGCGGGAGAGGAGATACGCAGTATTTT
CDR3 protein: CASSLVSSGRGDTQYF
J gene: TRBJ2-3
V gene: TRBV5-1
D gene: TRBD2
clone size: .

CDR3 DNA: TGCGCCAGCAGCCAAGATATAGCGGGGGGTCTCCAAGAGACCCAGTACTTC
CDR3 protein: CASSQDIAGGLQETQYF
J gene: TRBJ2-5
V gene: TRBV4-1
D gene: TRBD2
clone size: once

CDR3 DNA: TGTGCCACCCGAGGGGACAAGAGCTACGAGCAGTACTTC
CDR3 protein: CATRGDKSYEQYF
J gene: TRBJ2-7
V gene: TRBV15
D gene: .
clone size: .

CDR3 DNA: TGCGCCAGCAGCCAGGGAAAGGACAGGGGGAACACTGAAGCTTTCTTT
CDR3 protein: CASSQGKDRGNTEAFF
J gene: TRBJ1-1
V gene: TRBV4-1
D gene: TRBD1
clone size: .

CDR3 DNA: TGTGCCAGCAGCTTAGGACTAGCGGGAGGGGCTAATGAGCAGTTCTTC
CDR3 protein: CASSLGLAGGANEQFF
J gene: TRBJ2-1
V gene: TRBV9
D gene: TRBD2
clone size: .

CDR3 DNA: TGTGCCAGCAGGGACAGCCTGGGTGAAGCTTTCTTT
CDR3 protein: CASRDSLGEAFF
J gene: TRBJ1-1
V gene: TRBV5-5
D gene: .
clone size: .

CDR3 DNA: TGTGCCAGCAGTTCGGGACTGGCAGCCTACGAGCAGTACTTC
CDR3 protein: CASSSGLAAYEQYF
J gene: TRBJ2-7
V gene: TRBV6-5
D gene: .
clone size: .

CDR3 DNA: TGCGCCAGCAGCCAAGAGCTAGCTGTACCCCAGCATTTT
CDR3 protein: CASSQELAVPQHF
J gene: TRBJ1-5
V gene: TRBV4-1
D gene: .
clone size: few

CDR3 DNA: TGTGCCAGCAGCCCGGGACTCATGAACACTGAAGCTTTCTTT
CDR3 protein: CASSPGLMNTEAFF
J gene: TRBJ1-1
V gene: TRBV11-2
D gene: .
clone size: .

CDR3 DNA: TGTGCCAGCAGCACCACCCCAGCGTCTCTGGACGAGCAGTACTTC
CDR3 protein: CASSTTPASLDEQYF
J gene: TRBJ2-7
V gene: TRBV7-9
D gene: .
clone size: .

CDR3 DNA: TGTGCCAGTAGTATCGGGACAGGGGTCGGAAACACCATATATTTT
CDR3 protein: CASSIGTGVGNTIYF
J gene: TRBJ1-3
V gene: TRBV19
D gene: TRBD1
clone size: .

CDR3 DNA: TGTGCCAGCAGTGATGGTGGACAGGCGCAGTTCTTC
CDR3 protein: CASSDGGQAQFF
J gene: TRBJ2-1
V gene: TRBV6-1
D gene: TRBD1
clone size: .

CDR3 DNA: TGTGCCAGCAGCTTGCGCGGGGGCCAAGAGACCCAGTACTTC
CDR3 protein: CASSLRGGQETQYF
J gene: TRBJ2-5
V gene: TRBV5-4
D gene: TRBD2
clone size: .

CDR3 DNA: TGTGCCAGCAGTGAATATCCGGGAGAGGGCTACGAGCAGTACTTC
CDR3 protein: CASSEYPGEGYEQYF
J gene: TRBJ2-7
V gene: TRBV6-1
D gene: .
clone size: .

CDR3 DNA: TGCGCCAGCAGCCAGTCCCCCAATGAGCAGTTCTTC
CDR3 protein: CASSQSPNEQFF
J gene: TRBJ2-1
V gene: TRBV4-3
D gene: .
clone size: .

CDR3 DNA: TGTGCCAGCAGTCTACTAGCGGAGGGGGCAGATACGCAGTATTTT
CDR3 protein: CASSLLAEGADTQYF
J gene: TRBJ2-3
V gene: TRBV25-1
D gene: TRBD2
clone size: .

CDR3 DNA: TGTGCCAGCAGCTTCTACGGTCCCGGGACCGGGGAGCTGTTTTTT
CDR3 protein: CASSFYGPGTGELFF
J gene: TRBJ2-2
V gene: TRBV7-3
D gene: .
clone size: .

CDR3 DNA: TGTGCCAGCAGCTCCGGACTAGCGGGGTACTCCTACGAGCAGTACTTC
CDR3 protein: CASSSGLAGYSYEQYF
J gene: TRBJ2-7
V gene: TRBV5-4
D gene: TRBD2
clone size: .

CDR3 DNA: TGTGCCAGCAGCATTTGGACATCTTCGGGGGAGACCCAGTACTTC
CDR3 protein: CASSIWTSSGETQYF
J gene: TRBJ2-5
V gene: TRBV7-6
D gene: .
clone size: .

CDR3 DNA: TGTGCCAGTAGTCCGATATTTATTGACCGAAGCTATGGCTACACCTTC
CDR3 protein: CASSPIFIDRSYGYTF
J gene: TRBJ1-2
V gene: TRBV19
D gene: .
clone size: once

CDR3 DNA: TGTGCCAGCAGTCCCCTGGGGGGGAACCCTGAGGAGCAGTACTTC
CDR3 protein: CASSPLGGNPEEQYF
J gene: TRBJ2-7
V gene: TRBV27
D gene: TRBD2
clone size: .

CDR3 DNA: TGTGCCAGCAGCTCGGTCAGGGTAGATGAAAATGAGCAGTTCTTC
CDR3 protein: CASSSVRVDENEQFF
J gene: TRBJ2-1
V gene: TRBV7-9
D gene: .
clone size: .

CDR3 DNA: TGTGCCAGCAGCTTAGCGGCCCTAGCGGGAGGACGGATAATCGACGAGCAGTACTTC
CDR3 protein: CASSLAALAGGRIIDEQYF
J gene: TRBJ2-7
V gene: TRBV7-9
D gene: TRBD2
clone size: .

CDR3 DNA: TGTGCCAGCAGCCGGGACCCAGACGGGCGCTCACCCCTCCACTTT
CDR3 protein: CASSRDPDGRSPLHF
J gene: TRBJ1-6
V gene: TRBV5-8
D gene: .
clone size: .

CDR3 DNA: TGTGCCAGTAGTGAGGGTTGGGGCTCCAACCTGCCCACAGATACGCAGTATTTT
CDR3 protein: CASSEGWGSNLPTDTQYF
J gene: TRBJ2-3
V gene: TRBV19
D gene: .
clone size: once

CDR3 DNA: TGTGCCAGCAGCCCAGGATACGAGCAGTACTTC
CDR3 protein: CASSPGYEQYF
J gene: TRBJ2-7
V gene: TRBV7-9
D gene: .
clone size: few

CDR3 DNA: TGTGCCAGCAGTTACTCGGGGGGTCGGGGAGACTATGGCTACACCTTC
CDR3 protein: CASSYSGGRGDYGYTF
J gene: TRBJ1-2
V gene: TRBV6-5
D gene: .
clone size: .

CDR3 DNA: TGTGCCAGCAGCAGAATGACCGGGACTAGCGGCTCCTACGAGCAGTACTTC
CDR3 protein: CASSRMTGTSGSYEQYF
J gene: TRBJ2-7
V gene: TRBV5-6
D gene: TRBD2
clone size: once

CDR3 DNA: TGTGCCAGCAGTGAAGGACGGGGGGCCCTTTACGAGCAGTACTTC
CDR3 protein: CASSEGRGALYEQYF
J gene: TRBJ2-7
V gene: TRBV6-1
D gene: .
clone size: .

CDR3 DNA: TGTGCCACGGGGAAACAGGGTGGGGTCACTGAAGCTTTCTTT
CDR3 protein: CATGKQGGVTEAFF
J gene: TRBJ1-1
V gene: TRBV6-5
D gene: .
clone size: .

CDR3 DNA: TGTGCCAGCAGTTACTCGCCGGCAGGGAACACTGAAGCTTTCTTT
CDR3 protein: CASSYSPAGNTEAFF
J gene: TRBJ1-1
V gene: TRBV6-5
D gene: .
clone size: .

CDR3 DNA: TGTGCCAGCAGTGCCTCGGGGACCGGGGAGCTGTTTTTT
CDR3 protein: CASSASGTGELFF
J gene: TRBJ2-2
V gene: TRBV6-5
D gene: .
clone size: .

CDR3 DNA: TGTGCCAGCAGCTTGGAAGGAAACACCATATATTTT
CDR3 protein: CASSLEGNTIYF
J gene: TRBJ1-3
V gene: TRBV5-4
D gene: .
clone size: .

CDR3 DNA: TGTGCCAGCAGCATAGAATACGGGGAGCTGTTTTTT
CDR3 protein: CASSIEYGELFF
J gene: TRBJ2-2
V gene: TRBV5-6
D gene: .
clone size: .

CDR3 DNA: TGTGCCAGCAGCGATTTTACAACCGGGGAGCTGTTTTTT
CDR3 protein: CASSDFTTGELFF
J gene: TRBJ2-2
V gene: TRBV7-3
D gene: .
clone size: .

CDR3 DNA: TGTGCCAGCAGCCACGTAGTGGGGACCGGGGAGCTGTTTTTT
CDR3 protein: CASSHVVGTGELFF
J gene: TRBJ2-2
V gene: TRBV6-5
D gene: .
clone size: .

CDR3 DNA: TGTGCCAGCAGCCCCGACAGGGGCACTGAAGCTTTCTTT
CDR3 protein: CASSPDRGTEAFF
J gene: TRBJ1-1
V gene: TRBV27
D gene: TRBD1
clone size: .

CDR3 DNA: TGTGCCAGCAGTGCCCCGGGACAATACCGCTCCTATAATTCACCCCTCCACTTT
CDR3 protein: CASSAPGQYRSYNSPLHF
J gene: TRBJ1-6
V gene: TRBV6-1
D gene: .
clone size: .

CDR3 DNA: TGTGCTAGTGGTTTCCCCCCCCCGGGGCACACTGAAGCTTTCTTT
CDR3 protein: CASGFPPPGHTEAFF
J gene: TRBJ1-1
V gene: TRBV12-5
D gene: .
clone size: .